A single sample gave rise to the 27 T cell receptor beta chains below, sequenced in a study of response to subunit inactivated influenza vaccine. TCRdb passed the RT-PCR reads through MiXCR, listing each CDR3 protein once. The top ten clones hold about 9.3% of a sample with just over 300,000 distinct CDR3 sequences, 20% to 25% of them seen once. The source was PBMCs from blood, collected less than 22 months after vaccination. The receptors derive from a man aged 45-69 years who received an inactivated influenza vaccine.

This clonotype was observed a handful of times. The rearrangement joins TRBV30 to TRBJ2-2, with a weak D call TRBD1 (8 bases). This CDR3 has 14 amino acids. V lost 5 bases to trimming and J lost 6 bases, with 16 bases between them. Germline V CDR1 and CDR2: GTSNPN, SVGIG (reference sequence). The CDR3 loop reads CAWDGQGGAGELFF. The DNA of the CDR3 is TGTGCCTGGGATGGACAGGGAGGGGCCGGGGAGCTGTTTTTT.

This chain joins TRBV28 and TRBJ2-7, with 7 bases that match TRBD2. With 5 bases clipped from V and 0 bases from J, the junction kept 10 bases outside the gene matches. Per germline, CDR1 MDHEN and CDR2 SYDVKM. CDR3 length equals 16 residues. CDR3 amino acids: CASSPARTRPSYEQYF. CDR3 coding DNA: TGTGCCAGCAGTCCGGCTAGGACTAGACCCTCCTACGAGCAGTACTTC. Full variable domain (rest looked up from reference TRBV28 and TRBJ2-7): DVKVTQSSRYLVKRTGEKVFLECVQDMDHENMFWYRQDPGLGLRLIYFSYDVKMKEKGDIPEGYSVSREKKERFSLILESASTNQTSMYLCASSPARTRPSYEQYFGPGTRLTVT.

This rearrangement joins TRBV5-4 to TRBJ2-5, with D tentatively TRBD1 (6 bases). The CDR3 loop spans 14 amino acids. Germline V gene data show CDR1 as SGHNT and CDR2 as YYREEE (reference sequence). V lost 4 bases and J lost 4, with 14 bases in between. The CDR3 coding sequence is TGTGCCAGCAGCCATTCTCAGGGGTCAGAGACCCAGTACTTC. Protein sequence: CASSHSQGSETQYF.

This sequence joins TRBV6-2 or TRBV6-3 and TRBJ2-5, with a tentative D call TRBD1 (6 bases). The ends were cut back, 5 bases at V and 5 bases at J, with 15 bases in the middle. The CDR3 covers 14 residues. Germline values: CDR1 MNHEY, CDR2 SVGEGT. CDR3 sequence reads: CASSPGARRETQYF. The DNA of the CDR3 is TGTGCCAGCAGTCCAGGGGCGCGGCGGGAGACCCAGTACTTC.

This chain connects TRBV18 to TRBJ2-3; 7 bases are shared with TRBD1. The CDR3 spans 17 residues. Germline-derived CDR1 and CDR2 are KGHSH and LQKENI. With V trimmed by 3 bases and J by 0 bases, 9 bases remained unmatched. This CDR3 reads CASSPRSGTASTDTQYF. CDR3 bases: TGTGCCAGCTCACCTCGGTCCGGGACAGCTAGCACAGATACGCAGTATTTT.

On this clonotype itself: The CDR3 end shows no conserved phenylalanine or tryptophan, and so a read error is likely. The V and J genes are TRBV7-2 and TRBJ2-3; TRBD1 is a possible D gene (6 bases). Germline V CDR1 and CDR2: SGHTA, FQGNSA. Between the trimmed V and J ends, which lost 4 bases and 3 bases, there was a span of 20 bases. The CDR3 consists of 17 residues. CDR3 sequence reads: CASSSVPRGSSTDTQYI. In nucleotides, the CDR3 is TGTGCCAGCAGCTCGGTCCCTAGGGGGAGTAGTACAGATACGCAGTATATT.

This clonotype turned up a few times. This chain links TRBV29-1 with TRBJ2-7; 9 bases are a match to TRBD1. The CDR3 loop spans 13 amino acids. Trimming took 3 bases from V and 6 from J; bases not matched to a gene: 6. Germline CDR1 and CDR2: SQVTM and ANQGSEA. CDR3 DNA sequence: TGCAGCGTTGAGTCGGACAGGGGTCTCGAGCAGTACTTC. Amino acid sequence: CSVESDRGLEQYF.

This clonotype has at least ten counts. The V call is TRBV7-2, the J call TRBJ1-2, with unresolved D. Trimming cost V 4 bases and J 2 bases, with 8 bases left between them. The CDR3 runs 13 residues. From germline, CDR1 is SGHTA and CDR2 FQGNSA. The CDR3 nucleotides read TGTGCCAGCAGCTCCGCATTGAACTATGGCTACACCTTC. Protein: CASSSALNYGYTF.

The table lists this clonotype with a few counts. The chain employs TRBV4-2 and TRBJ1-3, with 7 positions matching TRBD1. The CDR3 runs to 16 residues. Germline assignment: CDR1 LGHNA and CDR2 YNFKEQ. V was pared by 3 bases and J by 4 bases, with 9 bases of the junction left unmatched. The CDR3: CASSQGPDRTGNTIYF. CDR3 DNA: TGTGCCAGCAGCCAGGGTCCGGACAGGACCGGAAACACCATATATTTT.

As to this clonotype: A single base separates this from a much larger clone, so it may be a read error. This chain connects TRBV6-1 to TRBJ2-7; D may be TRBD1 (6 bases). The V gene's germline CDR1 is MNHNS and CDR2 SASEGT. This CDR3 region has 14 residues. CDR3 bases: TGTGCCAGCAGTGAAGTCTGGGGGCACTACGAGCAGCACTTC. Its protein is CASSEVWGHYEQHF.

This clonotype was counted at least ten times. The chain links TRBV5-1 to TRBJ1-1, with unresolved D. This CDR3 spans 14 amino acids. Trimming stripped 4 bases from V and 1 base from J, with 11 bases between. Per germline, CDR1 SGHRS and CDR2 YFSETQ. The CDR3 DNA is TGCGCCAGCAGCCCAGGACCCGGGAACACTGAAGCTTTCTTT. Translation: CASSPGPGNTEAFF.

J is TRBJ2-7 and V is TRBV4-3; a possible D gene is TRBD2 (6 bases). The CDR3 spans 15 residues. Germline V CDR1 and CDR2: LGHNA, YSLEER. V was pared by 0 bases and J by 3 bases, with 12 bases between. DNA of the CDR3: TGCGCCAGCAGCCAAGAAAACGGGAGAAGCTACGAGCAGTACTTC. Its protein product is CASSQENGRSYEQYF.

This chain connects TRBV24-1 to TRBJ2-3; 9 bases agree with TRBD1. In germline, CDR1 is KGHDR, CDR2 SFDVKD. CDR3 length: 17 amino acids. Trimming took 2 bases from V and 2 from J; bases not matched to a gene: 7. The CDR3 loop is CATSDYIRDRATDTQYF. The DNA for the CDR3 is TGTGCCACCAGTGATTACATCCGGGACAGGGCCACAGATACGCAGTATTTT.

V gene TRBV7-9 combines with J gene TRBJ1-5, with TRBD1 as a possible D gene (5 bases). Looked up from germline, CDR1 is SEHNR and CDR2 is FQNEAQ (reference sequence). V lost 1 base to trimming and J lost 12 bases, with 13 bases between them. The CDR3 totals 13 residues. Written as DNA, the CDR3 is TGTGCCAGCAGCTTAGTTGGGGGGGAGGTCCAGCATTTT. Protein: CASSLVGGEVQHF.

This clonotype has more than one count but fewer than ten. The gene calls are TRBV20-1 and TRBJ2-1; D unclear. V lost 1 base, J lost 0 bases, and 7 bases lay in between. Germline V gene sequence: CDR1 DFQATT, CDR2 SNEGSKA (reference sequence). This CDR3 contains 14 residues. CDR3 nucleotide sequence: TGCAGTGCTAGAGGGCGGAACTCCTACAATGAGCAGTTCTTC. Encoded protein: CSARGRNSYNEQFF.

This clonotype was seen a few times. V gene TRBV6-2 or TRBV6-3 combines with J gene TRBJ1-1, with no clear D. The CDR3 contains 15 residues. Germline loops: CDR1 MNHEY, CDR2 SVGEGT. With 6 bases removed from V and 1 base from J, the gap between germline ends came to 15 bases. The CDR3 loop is CASRPGSLGNTEAFF. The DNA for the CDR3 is TGTGCCAGCAGACCAGGAAGCCTAGGGAACACTGAAGCTTTCTTT.

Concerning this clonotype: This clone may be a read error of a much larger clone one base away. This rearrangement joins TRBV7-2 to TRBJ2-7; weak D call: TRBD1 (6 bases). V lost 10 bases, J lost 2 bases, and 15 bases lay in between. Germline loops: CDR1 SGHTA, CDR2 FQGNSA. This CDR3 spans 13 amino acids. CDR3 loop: CATSWQGTYEQYF. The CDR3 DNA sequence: TGTGCCACCTCGTGGCAGGGGACCTACGAGCAGTACTTC.

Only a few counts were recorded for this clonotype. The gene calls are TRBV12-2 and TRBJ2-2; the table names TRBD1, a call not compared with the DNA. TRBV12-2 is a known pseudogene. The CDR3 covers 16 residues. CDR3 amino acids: CASRLHESWGSGELFF. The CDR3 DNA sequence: TGTGCAAGTCGCCTGCACGAATCTTGGGGGTCCGGGGAGCTGTTTTTT.

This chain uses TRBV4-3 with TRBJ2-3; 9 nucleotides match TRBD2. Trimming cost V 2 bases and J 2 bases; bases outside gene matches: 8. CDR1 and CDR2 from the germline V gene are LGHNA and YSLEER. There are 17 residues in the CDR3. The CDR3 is CASSQQVGTSFTDTQYF. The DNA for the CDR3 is TGCGCCAGCAGCCAACAAGTGGGGACTAGCTTCACAGATACGCAGTATTTT.

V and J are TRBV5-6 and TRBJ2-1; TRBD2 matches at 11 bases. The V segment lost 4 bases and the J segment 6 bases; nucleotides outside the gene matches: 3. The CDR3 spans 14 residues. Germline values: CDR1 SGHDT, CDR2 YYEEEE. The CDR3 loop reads CASSPSGRINEQFF. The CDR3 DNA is TGTGCCAGCAGCCCTAGCGGGAGGATCAATGAGCAGTTCTTC. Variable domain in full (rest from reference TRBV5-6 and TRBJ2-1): DAGVTQSPTHLIKTRGQQVTLRCSPKSGHDTVSWYQQALGQGPQFIFQYYEEEERQRGNFPDRFSGHQFPNYSSELNVNALLLGDSALYLCASSPSGRINEQFFGPGTRLTVL.

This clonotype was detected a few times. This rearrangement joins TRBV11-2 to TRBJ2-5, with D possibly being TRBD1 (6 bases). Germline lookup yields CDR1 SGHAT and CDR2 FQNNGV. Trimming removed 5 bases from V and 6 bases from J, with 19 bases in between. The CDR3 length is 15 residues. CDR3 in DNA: TGTGCCAGCAGCCAATACGGGGCAGGGGCGCAGACCCAGTACTTC. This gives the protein CASSQYGAGAQTQYF.

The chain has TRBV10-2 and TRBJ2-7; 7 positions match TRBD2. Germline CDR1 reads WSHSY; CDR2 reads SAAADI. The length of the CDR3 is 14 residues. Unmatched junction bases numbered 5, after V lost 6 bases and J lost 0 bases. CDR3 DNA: TGCGCCAGCAGCCCGAGCGGGGACTCCTACGAGCAGTACTTC. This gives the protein CASSPSGDSYEQYF.

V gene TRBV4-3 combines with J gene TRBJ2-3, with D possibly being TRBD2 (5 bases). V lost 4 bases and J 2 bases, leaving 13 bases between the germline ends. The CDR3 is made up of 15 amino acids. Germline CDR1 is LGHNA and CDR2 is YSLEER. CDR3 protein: CASSRLIDFTDTQYF. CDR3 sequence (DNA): TGCGCCAGCAGCCGACTAATCGACTTCACAGATACGCAGTATTTT.

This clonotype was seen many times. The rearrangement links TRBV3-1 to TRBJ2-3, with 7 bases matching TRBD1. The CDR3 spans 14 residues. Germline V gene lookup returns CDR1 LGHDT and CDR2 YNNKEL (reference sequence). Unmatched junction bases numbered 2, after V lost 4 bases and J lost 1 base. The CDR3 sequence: CASSPGTGTDTQYF. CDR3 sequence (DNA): TGTGCCAGCAGCCCGGGGACAGGCACAGATACGCAGTATTTT.

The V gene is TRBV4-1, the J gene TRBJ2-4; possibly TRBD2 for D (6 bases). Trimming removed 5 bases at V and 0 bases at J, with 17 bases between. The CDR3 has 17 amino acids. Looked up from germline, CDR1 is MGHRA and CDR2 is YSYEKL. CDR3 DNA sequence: TGCGCCAGCAGCGTAAAGAGGGACTTCTTAGCCAAAAACATTCAGTACTTC. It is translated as CASSVKRDFLAKNIQYF.

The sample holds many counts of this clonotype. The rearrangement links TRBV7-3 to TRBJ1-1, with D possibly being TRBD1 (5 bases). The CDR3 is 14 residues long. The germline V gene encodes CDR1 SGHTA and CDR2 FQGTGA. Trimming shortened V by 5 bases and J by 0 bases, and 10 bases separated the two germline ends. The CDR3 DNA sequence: TGTGCCAGCAGCCTTGACAGCGTGAACACTGAAGCTTTCTTT. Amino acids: CASSLDSVNTEAFF.

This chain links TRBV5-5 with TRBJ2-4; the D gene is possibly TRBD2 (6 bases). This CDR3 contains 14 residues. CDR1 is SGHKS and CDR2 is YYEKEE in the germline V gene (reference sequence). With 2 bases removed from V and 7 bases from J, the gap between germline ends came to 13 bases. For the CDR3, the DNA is TGTGCCAGCAGCTTATTTTCCGGAGGGAACATTCAGTACTTC. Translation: CASSLFSGGNIQYF.